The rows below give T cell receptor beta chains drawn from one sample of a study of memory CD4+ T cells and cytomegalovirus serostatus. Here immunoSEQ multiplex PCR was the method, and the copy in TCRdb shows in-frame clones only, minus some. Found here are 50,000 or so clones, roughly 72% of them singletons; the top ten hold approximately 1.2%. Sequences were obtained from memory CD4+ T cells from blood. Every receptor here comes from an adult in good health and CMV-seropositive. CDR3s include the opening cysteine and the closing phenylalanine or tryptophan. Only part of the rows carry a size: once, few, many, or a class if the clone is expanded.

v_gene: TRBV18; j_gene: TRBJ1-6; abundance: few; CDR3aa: CASSRYNSPLHF
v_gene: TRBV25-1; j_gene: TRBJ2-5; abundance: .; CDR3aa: CASSDPVDRETQETQYF
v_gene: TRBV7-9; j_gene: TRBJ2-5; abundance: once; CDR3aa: CASRDGQETQYF
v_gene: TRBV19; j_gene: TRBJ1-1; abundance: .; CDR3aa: CASSKARGIGGYTEAFF
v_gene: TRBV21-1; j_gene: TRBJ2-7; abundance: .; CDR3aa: CASSKRRGYEQYF
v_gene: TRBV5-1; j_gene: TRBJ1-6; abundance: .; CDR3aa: CASSSQTRMEGSPLHF
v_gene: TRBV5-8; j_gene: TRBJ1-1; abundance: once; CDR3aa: CASSQTGEEYAEAFF
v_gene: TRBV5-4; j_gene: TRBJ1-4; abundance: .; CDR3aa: CASRQDANEKLFF
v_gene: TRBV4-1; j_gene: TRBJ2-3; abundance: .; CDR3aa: CASSPGTRERGTQYF
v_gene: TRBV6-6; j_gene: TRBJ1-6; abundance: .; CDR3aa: CASSYRRAYNSPLHF
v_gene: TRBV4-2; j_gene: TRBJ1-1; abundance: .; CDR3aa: CASSQDAGAEAFF
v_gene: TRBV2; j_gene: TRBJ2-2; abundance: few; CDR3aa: CASRRGSANTGELFF
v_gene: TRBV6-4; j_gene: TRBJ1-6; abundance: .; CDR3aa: CASSISGQSDSPLHF
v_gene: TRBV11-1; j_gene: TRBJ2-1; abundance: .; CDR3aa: CASSLDPGLDEQFF
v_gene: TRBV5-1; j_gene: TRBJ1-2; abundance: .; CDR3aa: CASSLEGQNYGYTF
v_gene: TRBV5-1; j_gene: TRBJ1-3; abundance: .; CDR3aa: CASSASTGDGNTIYF
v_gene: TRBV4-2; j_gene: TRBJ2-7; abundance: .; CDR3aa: CASSQSRGAVGEQYF
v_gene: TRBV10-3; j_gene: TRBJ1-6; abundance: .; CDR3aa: CAIRTQGRNSPLHF
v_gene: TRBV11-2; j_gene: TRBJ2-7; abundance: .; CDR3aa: CASSLDLRPYF
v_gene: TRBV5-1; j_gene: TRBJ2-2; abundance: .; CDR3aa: CASSPVLAGDTGELFF
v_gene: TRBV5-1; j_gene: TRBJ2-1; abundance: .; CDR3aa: CASSLAPGQGYNEQFF
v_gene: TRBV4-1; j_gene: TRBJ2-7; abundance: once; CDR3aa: CASSQALDRASYEQYF
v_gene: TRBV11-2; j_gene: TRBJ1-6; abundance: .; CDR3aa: CASSFSREGSPLHF
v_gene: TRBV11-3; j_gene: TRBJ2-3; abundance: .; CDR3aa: CASSLGSSGGRTDTQYF
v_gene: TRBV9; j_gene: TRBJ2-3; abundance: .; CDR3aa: CASSGRTSGGITDTQYF
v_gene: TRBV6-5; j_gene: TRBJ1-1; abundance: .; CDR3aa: CASSYQGQAFF
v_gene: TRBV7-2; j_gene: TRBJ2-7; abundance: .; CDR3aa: CASSLGQGFGEQYF
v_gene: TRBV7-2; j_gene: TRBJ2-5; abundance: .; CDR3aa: CASSPQRQETQYF
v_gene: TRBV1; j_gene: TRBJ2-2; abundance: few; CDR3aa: CTSTGGPCTGELFF
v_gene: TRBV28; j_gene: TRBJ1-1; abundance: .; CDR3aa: CASSFGRGGDTEAFF
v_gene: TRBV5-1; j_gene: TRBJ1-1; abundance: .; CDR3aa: CASRRQTGVNTEAFF
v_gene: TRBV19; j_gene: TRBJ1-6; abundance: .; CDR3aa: CASSITGQHNSPLHF
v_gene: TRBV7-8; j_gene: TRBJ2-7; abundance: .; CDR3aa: CASSFQSSGGRGGEQYF
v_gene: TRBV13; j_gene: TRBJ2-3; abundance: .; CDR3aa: CASSARTGTHAADTQYF
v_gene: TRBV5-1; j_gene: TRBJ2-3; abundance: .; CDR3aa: CASSEDTLTDTQYF
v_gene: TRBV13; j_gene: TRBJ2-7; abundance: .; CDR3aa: CASSSSLTGSGQYF
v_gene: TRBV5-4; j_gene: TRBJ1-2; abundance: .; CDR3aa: CASSLGGADYGYTF
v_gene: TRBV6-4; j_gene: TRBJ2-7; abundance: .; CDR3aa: CASSDPSSVSGGAYEQYF
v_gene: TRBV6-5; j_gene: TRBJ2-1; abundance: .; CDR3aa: CASSYNRGSVGNEQFF
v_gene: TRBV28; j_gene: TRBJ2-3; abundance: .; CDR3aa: CASSLNGRGGGADTDTQYF
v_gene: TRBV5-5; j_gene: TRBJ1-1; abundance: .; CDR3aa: CASSLWGKNTEAFF
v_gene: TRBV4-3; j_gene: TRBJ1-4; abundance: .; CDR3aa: CASSQEFTENEKLFF
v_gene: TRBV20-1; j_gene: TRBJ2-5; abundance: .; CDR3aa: CSGAGEETQYF
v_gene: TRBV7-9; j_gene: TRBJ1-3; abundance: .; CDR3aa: CASSLRGTDSNSGNTIYF
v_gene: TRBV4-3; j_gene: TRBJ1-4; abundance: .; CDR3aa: CASSQDFGGTAREKLFF